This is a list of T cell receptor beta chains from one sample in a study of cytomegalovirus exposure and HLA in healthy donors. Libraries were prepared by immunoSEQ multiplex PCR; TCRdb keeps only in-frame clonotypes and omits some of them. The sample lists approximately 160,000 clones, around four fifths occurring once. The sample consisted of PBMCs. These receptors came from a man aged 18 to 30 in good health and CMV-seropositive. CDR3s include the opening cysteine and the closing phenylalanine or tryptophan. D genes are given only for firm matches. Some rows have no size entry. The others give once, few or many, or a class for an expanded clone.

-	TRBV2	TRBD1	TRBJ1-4	CASDDRVNEKLFF	TGTGCCAGCGACGACAGGGTTAATGAAAAACTGTTTTTT
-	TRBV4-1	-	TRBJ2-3	CASSYDEDTQYF	TGCGCCAGCAGCTACGATGAGGATACGCAGTATTTT
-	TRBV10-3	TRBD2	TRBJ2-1	CAISRQNIAGVTHYNEQFF	TGTGCCATCAGCCGACAGAACATAGCGGGAGTGACCCACTACAATGAGCAGTTCTTC
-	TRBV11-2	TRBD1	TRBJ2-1	CASSLDPGQGSEQFF	TGTGCCAGCAGCTTAGACCCGGGACAGGGGTCTGAGCAGTTCTTC
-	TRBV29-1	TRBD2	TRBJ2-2	CSARTSGNTGELFF	TGCAGCGCTAGAACTAGCGGGAACACCGGGGAGCTGTTTTTT
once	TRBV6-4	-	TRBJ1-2	CASSEGSNYGYTF	TGTGCCAGCAGTGAGGGCTCTAACTATGGCTACACCTTC
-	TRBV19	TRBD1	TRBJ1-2	CASSDRGAYGYTF	TGTGCCAGTAGCGACAGGGGGGCCTATGGCTACACCTTC
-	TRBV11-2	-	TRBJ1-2	CASNPQRGGNGYTF	TGTGCCAGCAACCCTCAACGGGGAGGAAATGGCTACACCTTC
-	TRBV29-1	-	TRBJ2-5	CSVRPGKQETQYF	TGCAGCGTTCGTCCGGGTAAACAAGAGACCCAGTACTTC
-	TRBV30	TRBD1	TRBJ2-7	CALGTASYEQYF	TGTGCCCTCGGGACAGCCTCCTACGAGCAGTACTTC
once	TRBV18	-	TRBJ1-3	CASSRSTENTIYF	TGTGCCAGCTCACGGTCTACCGAAAACACCATATATTTT
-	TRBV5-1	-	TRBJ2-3	CASGEGRNTDTQYF	TGCGCCAGCGGGGAAGGGAGAAACACAGATACGCAGTATTTT
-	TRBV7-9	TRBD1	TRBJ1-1	CASSGTGDTEAFF	TGTGCCAGCAGCGGAACAGGGGACACTGAAGCTTTCTTT
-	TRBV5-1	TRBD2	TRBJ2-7	CASSLWASGKYEQYF	TGCGCCAGCAGCTTGTGGGCTAGCGGGAAGTACGAGCAGTACTTC